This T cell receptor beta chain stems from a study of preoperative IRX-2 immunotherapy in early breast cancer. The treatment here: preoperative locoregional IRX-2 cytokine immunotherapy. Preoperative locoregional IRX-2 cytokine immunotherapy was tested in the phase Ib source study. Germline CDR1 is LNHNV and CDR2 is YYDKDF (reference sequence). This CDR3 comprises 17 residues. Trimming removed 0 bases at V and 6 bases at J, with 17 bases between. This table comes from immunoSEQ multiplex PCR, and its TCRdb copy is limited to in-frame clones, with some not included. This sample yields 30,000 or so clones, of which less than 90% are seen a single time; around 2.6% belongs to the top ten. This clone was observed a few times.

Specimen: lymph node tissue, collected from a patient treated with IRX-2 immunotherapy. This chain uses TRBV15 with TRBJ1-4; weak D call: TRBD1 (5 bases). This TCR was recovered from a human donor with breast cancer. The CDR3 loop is CATSRDPTRASDEKLFF. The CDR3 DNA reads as TGTGCCACCAGCAGAGATCCAACCAGGGCCTCGGATGAAAAACTGTTTTTT.